A selection of T cell receptor beta chains follows, all from one sample in a study of post-analysis software for immune sequencing data. TCRdb redid the calling of the PCR reads with MiXCR, one entry per CDR3 protein. The sample holds 350,000 to 450,000 distinct CDR3 sequences; approximately 37% are singletons and the top ten take 6% to 9%. Sequencing input: blood. These receptors all stem from a girl aged 2 to 9 with multiple sclerosis. The CDR3 runs from the conserved cysteine through the conserved F or W. A D gene is named only where the DNA matches it firmly. Part of the rows lack a size; the others show once, few, many or a class for expanded clones.

abundance	v_gene	d_gene	j_gene	CDR3aa	CDR3nt
.	TRBV7-7	.	TRBJ2-1	CASSWGDSEYNEQFF	TGTGCCAGCAGCTGGGGGGACAGCGAATACAATGAGCAGTTCTTC
.	TRBV9	.	TRBJ1-5	CASSRTGAGQPQHF	TGTGCCAGCAGCCGGACGGGGGCGGGTCAGCCCCAGCATTTT
.	TRBV9	TRBD2	TRBJ2-1	CASSFGGLAGGTYNEQFF	TGTGCCAGCAGTTTTGGGGGACTAGCGGGAGGCACCTACAATGAGCAGTTCTTC
.	TRBV9	.	TRBJ2-4	CASSVSDGDSIQYF	TGTGCCAGCAGCGTGTCGGACGGGGATTCCATTCAGTACTTC
.	TRBV12-3/TRBV12-4	.	TRBJ1-5	CASSPGSPGYQPQHF	TGTGCCAGCAGTCCCGGTTCTCCGGGTTATCAGCCCCAGCATTTT
few	TRBV29-1	.	TRBJ2-1	CSVARGSSYNEQFF	TGCAGCGTTGCCCGGGGTAGCTCCTACAATGAGCAGTTCTTC
.	TRBV10-3	.	TRBJ2-7	CAQSGTEPYGQYF	TGTGCGCAATCCGGGACTGAGCCCTACGGGCAGTACTTC
.	TRBV10-3	.	TRBJ2-7	CAISEAGSYEQYF	TGTGCCATCAGTGAAGCGGGTTCCTACGAGCAGTACTTC
.	TRBV3-1	.	TRBJ2-7	CASSQASYSEQYF	TGTGCCAGCAGCCAAGCCAGTTATTCTGAGCAGTACTTC
.	TRBV6-6	.	TRBJ2-1	CASRGLGDQFF	TGTGCCAGCAGAGGTTTGGGTGACCAGTTCTTC
once	TRBV5-1	.	TRBJ1-4	CASSVVGGANEKLFF	TGCGCCAGCAGCGTGGTGGGGGGGGCTAATGAAAAACTGTTTTTT
few	TRBV7-9	TRBD2	TRBJ2-1	CASQRGGIEQFF	TGTGCCAGCCAGCGGGGGGGTATTGAGCAGTTCTTC
.	TRBV28	TRBD1	TRBJ1-2	CASSSITGGDGYTF	TGTGCCAGCAGTTCAATAACAGGGGGCGACGGCTACACCTTC
.	TRBV11-1	.	TRBJ2-1	CASSLVTQGHEQFF	TGTGCCAGCAGCTTAGTTACACAGGGACATGAGCAGTTCTTC
few	TRBV29-1	TRBD2	TRBJ2-7	CSVEGTSGVGEQYF	TGCAGCGTTGAGGGGACTAGCGGGGTCGGCGAGCAGTACTTC
few	TRBV15	.	TRBJ1-2	CATSSRWTLNGYTF	TGTGCCACCAGCTCCCGGTGGACCCTGAATGGCTACACCTTC
.	TRBV6-4	TRBD1	TRBJ2-1	CASSAGDRETDEQFF	TGTGCCAGCAGTGCCGGGGACAGGGAGACCGATGAGCAGTTCTTC
.	TRBV24-1	.	TRBJ2-4	CATSDPRAKNIQYF	TGTGCCACCAGTGACCCCCGGGCCAAAAACATTCAGTACTTC
few	TRBV3-1	.	TRBJ2-5	CASRKSTGTQYF	TGTGCCAGCAGAAAAAGCACAGGGACCCAGTACTTC
.	TRBV25-1	.	TRBJ2-4	CASSEGGDLAKNIQYF	TGTGCCAGCAGTGAGGGTGGCGATTTAGCCAAAAACATTCAGTACTTC
.	TRBV6-5	TRBD1	TRBJ1-2	CASSFQGVGYGYTF	TGTGCCAGCAGTTTTCAGGGGGTTGGTTATGGCTACACCTTC
.	TRBV9	TRBD1	TRBJ2-7	CASSVAWDSRSYGQYF	TGTGCCAGCAGCGTAGCTTGGGACAGTCGTTCCTACGGGCAGTACTTC
few	TRBV20-1	TRBD2	TRBJ2-7	CSARPLGRAGYEQYF	TGCAGTGCTAGACCGCTAGGGAGGGCCGGTTACGAGCAGTACTTC
few	TRBV15	.	TRBJ2-3	CATSRDLGADTQYF	TGTGCCACCAGCAGAGATCTCGGGGCCGATACGCAGTATTTT
.	TRBV20-1	TRBD2	TRBJ2-3	CSASGGGGHTDTQYF	TGCAGTGCTAGTGGCGGGGGGGGACACACAGATACGCAGTATTTT
few	TRBV29-1	TRBD2	TRBJ2-7	CSVLAGGYEQYF	TGCAGCGTCCTAGCGGGAGGCTACGAGCAGTACTTC
.	TRBV6-5	.	TRBJ2-1	CASSYSGGGSYNEQFF	TGTGCCAGCAGTTACTCAGGGGGGGGCTCCTACAATGAGCAGTTCTTC
few	TRBV6-5	TRBD1	TRBJ2-3	CASSPGQGRRTDTQYF	TGTGCCAGCAGTCCCGGACAGGGACGTCGAACAGATACGCAGTATTTT
once	TRBV20-1	.	TRBJ2-7	CSARKSSGWYEQYF	TGCAGTGCTAGGAAGTCTAGTGGTTGGTACGAGCAGTACTTC
.	TRBV7-9	.	TRBJ2-7	CASSLNGGGPYEQYF	TGTGCCAGCAGCTTAAATGGCGGCGGACCCTACGAGCAGTACTTC
once	TRBV28	.	TRBJ2-7	CASSLQSGPGSEQYF	TGTGCCAGCAGTCTCCAATCCGGACCGGGGTCCGAGCAGTACTTC
.	TRBV28	.	TRBJ2-1	CASSSPVRYNEQFF	TGTGCCAGCAGTTCCCCCGTCCGCTACAATGAGCAGTTCTTC
.	TRBV9	TRBD1	TRBJ2-5	CACSQGQGRETQYF	TGTGCCTGCAGCCAAGGACAGGGACGGGAGACCCAGTACTTC
few	TRBV10-3	.	TRBJ1-1	CAISDRWPMNTEAFF	TGTGCCATCAGTGATAGGTGGCCCATGAACACTGAAGCTTTCTTT
.	TRBV6-5	.	TRBJ1-5	CASSYGRPYSNQPQHF	TGTGCCAGCAGTTATGGACGGCCTTATAGCAATCAGCCCCAGCATTTT
few	TRBV6-5	TRBD1	TRBJ2-2	CASSYPQGVGTGELFF	TGTGCCAGCAGTTACCCCCAGGGGGTAGGCACCGGGGAGCTGTTTTTT
.	TRBV6-1	.	TRBJ2-5	CASSEDGVETQYF	TGTGCCAGCAGTGAAGACGGGGTAGAGACCCAGTACTTC
few	TRBV5-1	.	TRBJ2-5	CASSLAIGGVVQETQYF	TGCGCCAGCAGCTTGGCGATCGGGGGCGTGGTCCAAGAGACCCAGTACTTC
few	TRBV27	.	TRBJ2-7	CASSLGQGSHEQYF	TGTGCCAGCAGTTTGGGTCAGGGTTCCCACGAGCAGTACTTC
few	TRBV9	.	TRBJ1-4	CASSVGADSTNEKLFF	TGTGCCAGCAGCGTAGGGGCAGATTCAACTAATGAAAAACTGTTTTTT
.	TRBV6-6	.	TRBJ1-5	CASSSGQPQHF	TGTGCCAGCAGTTCCGGTCAACCCCAGCATTTT
.	TRBV20-1	TRBD1	TRBJ2-3	CSARRTGGWGQYF	TGCAGTGCTAGGAGGACAGGGGGCTGGGGGCAGTATTTT
.	TRBV28	.	TRBJ1-6	CASSWGSPLHF	TGTGCCAGCAGCTGGGGTTCACCCCTCCACTTT
.	TRBV7-2	.	TRBJ2-5	CASSLATRTETQYF	TGTGCCAGCAGCTTGGCTACAAGGACCGAGACCCAGTACTTC
.	TRBV12-3/TRBV12-4	.	TRBJ2-3	CASSFVRQSTDTQYF	TGTGCCAGCAGTTTCGTACGGCAGAGCACAGATACGCAGTATTTT
.	TRBV12-3/TRBV12-4	.	TRBJ1-2	CTSNRGHGYTF	TGTACCAGCAATAGGGGACATGGCTACACCTTC